This entry lists 17 T cell receptor beta chains sequenced from one sample in a study of human T cells and chemical hapten exposure. Time point denoted: healthy volunteer bleed at 2 weeks. Total RNA came from unfractionated whole blood. TCRdb analysed the RACE reads with MiXCR anew, one entry per CDR3 protein. The table has over 85,000 distinct CDR3 sequences, approximately 9.7% seen once. Source material: whole blood. Receptor source: a female donor in good health. Some clones in this sample may be carry-over from other donors' samples.

The chain uses TRBV19 and TRBJ1-6; 7 bases map to TRBD1. Per the germline V gene, CDR1 is LNHDA and CDR2 is SQIVND (reference sequence). The CDR3 extends over 16 amino acids. Trimming at V came to 6 bases and at J to 7 bases, leaving 12 bases not matched to a gene. The CDR3 nucleotides are TGTGCCAGTAGCACAACAGGGGCCGTACCGAATTCACCCCTCCACTTT. It is translated as CASSTTGAVPNSPLHF. Using reference TRBV19 and TRBJ1-6 for the parts outside the CDR3, the full variable domain is DGGITQSPKYLFRKEGQNVTLSCEQNLNHDAMYWYRQDPGQGLRLIYYSQIVNDFQKGDIAEGYSVSREKKESFPLTVTSAQKNPTAFYLCASSTTGAVPNSPLHFGNGTRLTVT.

This clonotype was observed at least ten times. V and J are TRBV2 and TRBJ2-1; 13 positions agree with TRBD2. Losses at the gene ends were 5 bases for V and 7 bases for J; bases not matched to a gene: 5. There are 15 residues in the CDR3. Germline V gives CDR1 SNHLY, CDR2 FYNNEI. CDR3 DNA sequence: TGTGCCAGCAGTCCCACTAGCGGGAGGGATAATGAGCAGTTCTTC. Protein sequence: CASSPTSGRDNEQFF.

This clonotype was seen repeatedly, ten times or more. The rearrangement links TRBV20-1 to TRBJ2-7; TRBD2 agrees at 7 bases. J gave up 0 bases and V 1 base, and 6 bases lay outside the gene matches. There are 15 residues in the CDR3. Germline CDR1 DFQATT, CDR2 SNEGSKA (reference sequence). CDR3 region: CSARVVGGSSYEQYF. The DNA for the CDR3 is TGCAGTGCTAGAGTAGTGGGAGGGTCCTCCTACGAGCAGTACTTC.

The gene calls are TRBV7-9 and TRBJ1-1; D possibly corresponds to TRBD1 (5 bases). V gave up 5 bases and J gave up 8 bases, with 18 bases separating them. The CDR3 is made up of 14 amino acids. Germline-derived CDR1 and CDR2 are SEHNR and FQNEAQ (reference sequence). The CDR3, as DNA: TGTGCCAGCAGCCCCAGGGCCGGAGGACAAGAAGCTTTCTTT. It codes for CASSPRAGGQEAFF.

The sample holds many counts of this clonotype. This chain connects TRBV12-3 or TRBV12-4 to TRBJ1-1, with 10 bases aligning to TRBD1. J lost 6 bases, V lost 1 base, and 11 bases had no gene match. There are 17 residues in the CDR3. The CDR3 coding sequence is TGTGCCAGCAGTTTAGGAGACAGGGGGCTTTTGTCGGCTGAAGCTTTCTTT. It translates to CASSLGDRGLLSAEAFF.

Of note for this clonotype: This may come from a read error, since a much larger clone is one base off. The chain joins TRBV6-2 or TRBV6-3 to TRBJ2-7, with D maybe TRBD2 (6 bases). V dropped 10 bases and J dropped 3 bases, with 10 bases sitting between them. The CDR3 runs to 11 residues. In germline, CDR1 is MNHEY, CDR2 SVGEGT. The DNA of the CDR3 is TGTGCCACCCGGGACTGCTACGAGCAGTACTTC. This sequence encodes CATRDCYEQYF.

Ten or more counts support this clonotype. The V gene is TRBV11-2, the J gene TRBJ2-1, with D hard to call. Germline V lookup: CDR1 SGHAT, CDR2 FQNNGV. Between the trimmed V and J ends, which lost 4 bases and 8 bases, there was a span of 6 bases. This CDR3 is 11 amino acids long. CDR3 region: CASSSVDEQFF. In DNA form, the CDR3 reads TGTGCCAGCAGCTCCGTGGATGAGCAGTTCTTC.

Only a few counts were recorded for this clonotype. The V gene is TRBV28, the J gene TRBJ2-7; the match to TRBD1 covers 9 bases. The CDR3 spans 13 residues. Per the germline V gene, CDR1 is MDHEN and CDR2 is SYDVKM. J was trimmed by 7 bases and V by 6 bases; bases with no gene match: 7. CDR3 in amino acids: CASRTGGLREQYF. DNA for the CDR3: TGTGCCAGCAGGACAGGGGGACTGAGGGAGCAGTACTTC.

This clonotype showed up many times. This chain uses TRBV27 with TRBJ2-1; the D call may be TRBD1 or TRBD2 (5 bases each). Trimming shortened V by 8 bases and J by 9 bases, and 14 bases separated the two germline ends. The CDR3 extends over 12 amino acids. From germline, CDR1 is MNHEY and CDR2 SMNVEV (reference sequence). CDR3 protein: CASHSVGVEQFF. Written as DNA, the CDR3 is TGTGCCAGCCACTCCGTGGGGGTTGAGCAGTTCTTC.

V usage is TRBV7-6 and J usage is TRBJ2-3; D may correspond to TRBD1 or TRBD2 (6 bases each). Germline V gives CDR1 SGHVS, CDR2 FNYEAQ. The V end was cut by 5 bases, the J end by 0 bases, with 15 bases between. There are 16 residues in the CDR3. CDR3 DNA: TGTGCCAGCAGCCCAGGAGGGGGATCAAGCACAGATACGCAGTATTTT. Amino acids: CASSPGGGSSTDTQYF.

This clonotype turned up a few times. This chain links TRBV6-2 or TRBV6-3 with TRBJ2-3, with D tentatively TRBD1 (5 bases). CDR3 size: 13 residues. The germline V and J ends were trimmed by 5 bases and 2 bases, with 8 bases remaining between them. Germline values: CDR1 MNHEY, CDR2 SVGEGT. The CDR3 bases are TGTGCCAGCAGTCAGACAGACACAGATACGCAGTATTTT. Its translation is CASSQTDTDTQYF.

This clonotype occurred a few times. This chain connects TRBV18 to TRBJ1-2, with D perhaps matching TRBD1 (6 bases). This CDR3 has 14 residues. Germline loops: CDR1 KGHSH, CDR2 LQKENI. V gave up 3 bases and J gave up 4 bases, with 12 bases separating them. CDR3 sequence reads: CASSPQDSPYGYTF. The CDR3 DNA follows: TGTGCCAGCTCACCTCAGGACAGCCCCTATGGCTACACCTTC. The variable domain in full, with the rest retrieved from reference TRBV18 and TRBJ1-2, is NAGVMQNPRHLVRRRGQEARLRCSPMKGHSHVYWYRQLPEEGLKFMVYLQKENIIDESGMPKERFSAEFPKEGPSILRIQQVVRGDSAAYFCASSPQDSPYGYTFGSGTRLTVV.

The chain couples TRBV12-3 or TRBV12-4 to TRBJ2-7, with TRBD1 as a possible D gene (6 bases). V lost 6 bases to trimming and J lost 5 bases, with 14 bases between them. CDR3 size: 13 residues. CDR3 in amino acids: CASRTTGRNEQYF. CDR3 nucleotide sequence: TGTGCCAGCAGGACGACAGGTCGGAACGAGCAGTACTTC.

The rearrangement links TRBV10-3 to TRBJ2-7, with 9 nucleotides matching TRBD2. CDR1 is ENHRY and CDR2 is SYGVKD in the germline V gene. The CDR3 extends over 15 amino acids. The V gene end was trimmed by 7 bases and the J gene end by 1 base; junction bases not matched to a gene: 8. The CDR3 reads CAIKKAGGPSYEQYF. CDR3 sequence (DNA): TGTGCCATCAAGAAGGCGGGAGGGCCTTCCTACGAGCAGTACTTC.

V gene TRBV28 combines with J gene TRBJ2-7, with 9 bases lining up with TRBD2. V shed 5 bases, J shed 2 bases, and the junction held 13 bases outside the gene matches. The CDR3 has 17 amino acids. The germline gives CDR1 MDHEN, CDR2 SYDVKM. CDR3 bases: TGTGCCAGCAGTCCCCAGCCGCGGATAGCGGGAGCCTACGAGCAGTACTTC. It yields the protein CASSPQPRIAGAYEQYF.

The chain joins TRBV5-1 to TRBJ2-3; 7 bases are a match to TRBD1. After removal of 7 bases from V and 5 bases from J, the junction contained 7 bases not matched to a gene. The CDR3 has 13 residues. Germline CDR1 SGHRS, CDR2 YFSETQ. The CDR3 DNA is TGCGCCAGCTTTGACAGGGAAAGAGATACGCAGTATTTT. This translates into CASFDRERDTQYF. Filled out from reference TRBV5-1 and TRBJ2-3, the complete variable domain reads KAGVTQTPRYLIKTRGQQVTLSCSPISGHRSVSWYQQTPGQGLQFLFEYFSETQRNKGNFPGRFSGRQFSNSRSEMNVSTLELGDSALYLCASFDRERDTQYFGPGTRLTVL.

This clonotype was seen ten or more times. The rearrangement joins TRBV27 to TRBJ1-6; no clear D. CDR1 and CDR2 from the germline V gene are MNHEY and SMNVEV (reference sequence). CDR3 size: 14 residues. Trimming stripped 6 bases from V and 6 bases from J, with 12 bases between. The CDR3 is CASSSRIVNSPLHF. The CDR3 DNA sequence: TGTGCCAGCAGCTCCAGAATAGTTAATTCACCCCTCCACTTT.